Only one count was recorded for the clone carrying this T cell receptor beta chain. The junction had 2 bases not matched to a gene; V was cut back by 5 bases and J by 2 bases. The germline V gene encodes CDR1 KGHSH and CDR2 LQKENI. The CDR3 extends over 15 amino acids. The repertoire was sequenced with immunoSEQ multiplex PCR; TCRdb's copy has only in-frame clones and lacks some. The sample has 200,000 to 300,000 clones; around four fifths are singletons. This specimen belongs to a study of blood T cell repertoires in COVID-19. Study background: Collection of acute and convalescent COVID-19 samples took place in the United States, Italy and Spain. From T cells, B-cell-depleted T cells, or PBMCs came the material, which was cDNA or gDNA.

The rearrangement joins TRBV18 to TRBJ2-1; 11 nucleotides line up with TRBD2. This receptor was identified in a woman aged 55 to 70 with active or convalescent COVID-19. Sequencing was performed on peripheral blood. The DNA of the CDR3 is TGTGCCAGCTCATTAGCGGGAGGGCCCTACAATGAGCAGTTCTTC. Translating it yields CASSLAGGPYNEQFF.